Below, one TCR beta chain is given with its context. The data were obtained in a study of blood T cell repertoires in COVID-19. As for the study in general: The study drew acute and convalescent COVID-19 samples from the United States, Italy and Spain.

Sequenced by immunoSEQ multiplex PCR; TCRdb stores in-frame clones only, minus some. The data show some 69,000 clones, less than 95% seen once. Per the germline V gene, CDR1 is SQVTM and CDR2 is ANQGSEA. This CDR3 comprises 15 residues. The V and J ends lost 7 bases and 5 bases, in that order; junction bases with no gene match: 12. The J gene is TRBJ1-4, the V gene TRBV29-1, with 8 bases that match TRBD1. Material: peripheral blood. The sequence derives from a man aged 50 or older with COVID-19, enrolled during active disease. Here the CDR3 reads CSAASRTGPNEKLFF. Written as DNA, the CDR3 is TGCAGCGCAGCTTCGAGGACAGGGCCAAATGAAAAACTGTTTTTT.